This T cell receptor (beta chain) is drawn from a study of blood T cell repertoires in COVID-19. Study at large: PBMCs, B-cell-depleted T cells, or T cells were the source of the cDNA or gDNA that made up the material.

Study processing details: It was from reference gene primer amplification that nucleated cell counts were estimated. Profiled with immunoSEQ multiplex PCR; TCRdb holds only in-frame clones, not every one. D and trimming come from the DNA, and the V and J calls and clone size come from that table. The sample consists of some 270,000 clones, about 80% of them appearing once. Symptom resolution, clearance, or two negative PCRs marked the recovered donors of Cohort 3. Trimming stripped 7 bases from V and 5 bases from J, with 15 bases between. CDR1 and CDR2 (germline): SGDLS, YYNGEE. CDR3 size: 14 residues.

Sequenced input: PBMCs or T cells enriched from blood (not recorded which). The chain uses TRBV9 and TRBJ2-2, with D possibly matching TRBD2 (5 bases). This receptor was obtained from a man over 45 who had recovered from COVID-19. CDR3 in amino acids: CASGERDYTGELFF. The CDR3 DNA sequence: TGTGCCAGCGGAGAGAGGGATTATACCGGGGAGCTGTTTTTT.